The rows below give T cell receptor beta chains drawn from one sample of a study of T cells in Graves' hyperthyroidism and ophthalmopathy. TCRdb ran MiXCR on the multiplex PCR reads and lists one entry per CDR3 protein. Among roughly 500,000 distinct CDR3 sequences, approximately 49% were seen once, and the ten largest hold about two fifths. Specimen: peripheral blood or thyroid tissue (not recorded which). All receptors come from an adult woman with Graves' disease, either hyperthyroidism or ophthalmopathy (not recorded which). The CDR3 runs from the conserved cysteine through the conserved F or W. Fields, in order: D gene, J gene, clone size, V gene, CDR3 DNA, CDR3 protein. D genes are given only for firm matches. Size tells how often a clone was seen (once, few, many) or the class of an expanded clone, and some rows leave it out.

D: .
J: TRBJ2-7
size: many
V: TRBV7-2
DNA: TGTGCCAGCAGCTCCAGGATAACCTACGAGCAGTACTTC
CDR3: CASSSRITYEQYF

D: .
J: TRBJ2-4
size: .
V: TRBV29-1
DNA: TGCAGCGTTAATAGGGGTCAAAACATTCAGTACTTC
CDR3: CSVNRGQNIQYF

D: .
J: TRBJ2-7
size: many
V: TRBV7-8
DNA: TGTGCCAGCAGCTTAGGGTCAGGCGCCAAAATTACCTACGAGCAGTACTTC
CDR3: CASSLGSGAKITYEQYF

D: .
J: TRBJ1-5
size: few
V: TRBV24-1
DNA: TGTGCCACCAGTGATTCTGGCAGGGGAAGTCAGCCCCAGCATTTT
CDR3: CATSDSGRGSQPQHF

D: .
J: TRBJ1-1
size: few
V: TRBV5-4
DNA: TGTGCCAGCAGCAGACAGGCGGTGAACACTGAAGCTTTTTTT
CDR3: CASSRQAVNTEAFF

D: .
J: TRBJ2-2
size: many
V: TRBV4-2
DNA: TGTGCCAGCAGCCAAACCAGGAACACCGGGGAGCTGTTTTTT
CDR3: CASSQTRNTGELFF

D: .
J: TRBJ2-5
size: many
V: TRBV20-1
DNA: TGCAGTGCTAGAGGAGTATGGCCGGCACAAGAGACCCAGTACTTC
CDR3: CSARGVWPAQETQYF

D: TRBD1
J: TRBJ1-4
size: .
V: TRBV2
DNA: TGTGCCAGCAGTCCCCGGGACAGAACTAATGAAAAACTGTTTTTT
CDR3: CASSPRDRTNEKLFF

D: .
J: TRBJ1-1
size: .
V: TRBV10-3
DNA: TGTGCCATCAGTGAGCCCGATGGGGGCACTGAAGCTTTCTTT
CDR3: CAISEPDGGTEAFF

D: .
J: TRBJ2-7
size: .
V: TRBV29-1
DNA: TGCAGCGTTTCCCGAAGCTCCTACGAGCAGTACTTC
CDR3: CSVSRSSYEQYF

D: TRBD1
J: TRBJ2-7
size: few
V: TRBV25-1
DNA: TGTGCCAGCAGTAGAGGACAGGGCCCCTCCTACGAGCAGTACTTC
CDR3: CASSRGQGPSYEQYF

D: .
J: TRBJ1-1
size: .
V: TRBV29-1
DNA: TGCAGCAGCCCCGGGTGGACGGTGAACACTGAAGCTTTCTTT
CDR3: CSSPGWTVNTEAFF

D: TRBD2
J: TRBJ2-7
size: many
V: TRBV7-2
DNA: TGTGCCAGCAGCACTCCCAGCGGGAGGGGAGCCTACGAGCAGTACTTC
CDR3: CASSTPSGRGAYEQYF

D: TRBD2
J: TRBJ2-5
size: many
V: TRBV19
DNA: TGTGCCAGTAGTCCCAGCGGGGACCAAGAGACCCAGTACTTC
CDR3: CASSPSGDQETQYF

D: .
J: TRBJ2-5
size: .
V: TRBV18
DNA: TGTGCCAGCTCAGCGACAAGTTATCAAGAGTCCCAGTACTTC
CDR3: CASSATSYQESQYF

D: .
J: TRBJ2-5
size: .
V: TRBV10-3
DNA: TGTGCTAGTCTCCAAGAGACCCAGTACTTC
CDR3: CASLQETQYF

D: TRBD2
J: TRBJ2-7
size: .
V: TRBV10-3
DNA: TGTGCCATTGGGTTACTAGCGGGAGTTGGAAGTGAGCAGTACTTC
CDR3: CAIGLLAGVGSEQYF

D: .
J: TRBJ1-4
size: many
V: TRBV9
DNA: TGTGCCAGCAGCCAATCACCCGGGGGGAGTGGCGGTAATGAAAAACTGTTTTTT
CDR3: CASSQSPGGSGGNEKLFF

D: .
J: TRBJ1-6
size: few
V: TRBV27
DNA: TGTGCCAGCAGCGCCGTATTAGGCGGGAATTCACCCCTCCACTTT
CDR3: CASSAVLGGNSPLHF

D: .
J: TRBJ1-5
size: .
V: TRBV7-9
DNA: TGTGCCAGCAGCTTAGGATCAGGGTTGGGTCAGCCCCAGCATTTT
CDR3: CASSLGSGLGQPQHF

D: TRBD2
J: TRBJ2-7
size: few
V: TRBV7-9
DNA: TGTGCCAGCAGTTTAAGCGGGGGAGGGACCTACGAGCAGTACTTC
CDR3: CASSLSGGGTYEQYF

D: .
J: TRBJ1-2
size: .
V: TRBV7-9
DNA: TGTGCCAGCAGCTTAATCACGGATTCTAACTATGGCTACACCTTC
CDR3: CASSLITDSNYGYTF

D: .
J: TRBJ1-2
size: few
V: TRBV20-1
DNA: TGCAGTGCTTATACCCGGGACACTTCCGGGGACAACTACTATGGCTACACCTTC
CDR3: CSAYTRDTSGDNYYGYTF

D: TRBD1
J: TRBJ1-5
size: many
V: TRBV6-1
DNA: TGTGCCAGCAACAGACAGGGTGGGGAGCCCCAGCATTTT
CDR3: CASNRQGGEPQHF